This section outlines one TCR beta chain sequence together with its context. Its target antigen remains unknown. Base qualities are not provided; no much larger clone lies one nucleotide away. Other DNA sequences in the sample encode the same CDR3. The cohort was made up of 500 to 850 healthy bone marrow donors. At the time of sampling, every cohort member was nominally healthy, though immune exposures that went unrecorded were likely present. The donor was CMV seronegative and belonged to the group of 380 or so seronegative cohort members. A peripheral blood sample was collected from each donor, and TCR beta sequencing was performed on peripheral blood mononuclear cells. The Qiagen DNeasy Blood Extraction Kit was used to extract genomic DNA from the blood cell samples. This entry belongs to a study of cytomegalovirus exposure and HLA in healthy donors (dated by TCRdb to about 2017). With respect to the entire study: In an earlier analysis of fewer than 750 of the donors, about 260 Gb of sequence data and 117 million unique TCR beta sequences from some 170 million T cells were reported. The number of typed donors differed by locus: 629-630 for A, B, C, DRB1 and DQB1; approximately 530 for DQA1; around 580 for DPA1; and approximately 450 for DPB1. Every repertoire in the discovery cohort had been generated on one and the same sequencing platform. Using immunosequencing, the study profiled T cell repertoires from roughly 650 subjects and related those repertoires to cytomegalovirus serostatus. Of the 350 to 450 genotyped donors, about 80% fell in the genetic ancestry cluster associated with self-reported Caucasian donors. Four to six DR-DQ haplotypes were handled as single units for association and clustering, since linkage in the cohort was strong. An earlier analysis of several hundred of the donors applied high-throughput TCR beta sequencing to assess whether each TCR beta V gene segment acted as functional or pseudogenic. Donor age, sex, ethnicity and CMV serostatus were collected together with the repertoire data. A later genetic analysis took genome-wide SNP genotypes for about 55% of the roughly 670 donors and used that subset as a discovery cohort. Among over 350 genotyped donors of the cohort, an average of roughly 240,000 unique TCR beta nucleotide sequences were sequenced per donor, around 18% of them non-productive. Roughly 300 gigabases of sequencing data and approximately 85 million unique TCR sequences were included in an early release covering about 700 HLA-typed donors. Besides the first cohort of about 730 subjects, a separate validation cohort made up of over 95 different subjects was used. The study combined high-throughput TCR immunosequencing, statistical association of individual TCRs with disease status, and machine learning to predict cytomegalovirus infection status. In a later analysis, previously published TCR beta repertoires from more than 500 donors were re-analyzed and high-resolution HLA genotyping was added so that TCR occurrence patterns could be studied. HLA typing included class I and class II loci at four-digit resolution. The later analysis used no new phenotypic data to find candidate immune exposures, relying instead on TCR beta sequences and their occurrence across donors. The study was designed to test whether signatures of past pathogen exposure could be identified by cataloging public T cell receptors.

Findings and caveats that apply to the study as a whole: In a later analysis, TCR association rates were found to vary across HLA loci, with the most associated TCRs seen for DRB1 alleles and the fewest for HLA-C alleles. The authors suggested that the approach could potentially be generalized to other disease states and immunological phenotypes. In an earlier analysis of around 600 of the donors, most TCR beta V segments were observed in productive rearrangements about 90% or about 30% of the time, broadly matching IMGT annotations. The classifier was reported to diagnose cytomegalovirus status with high specificity and sensitivity in both the original cohort and the validation cohort. Some 15 rarely observed V segments, including chromosome 9 orphons, were excluded from the earlier analysis of several hundred of the donors because counts were too low. Because HLA typing was unavailable for some donors at each locus, only the typed subset was used in association tests. In a later analysis, several top co-occurrence clusters were reported to appear linked to parvovirus B19, influenza, CMV and Epstein-Barr virus. Across donors, most TCR sequences were observed very rarely, whereas some public TCRs were present in many individuals. The presence/absence analyses assumed that sequencing depth was roughly uniform across donors, and that assumption may not be true. Immune exposure information for the cohort was limited to CMV serostatus. Three of the identified cytomegalovirus-associated TCR beta chains were confirmed in vitro to be specific for cytomegalovirus antigens. Specific HLA alleles were associated with roughly 16,000 TCR beta sequences at a false discovery rate of 0.05 in a later analysis. Correlated functional status among segregating V segments might be attributable to linkage disequilibrium, but an unknown experimental factor could not be ruled out. A further reported finding was that TCR beta sequences accurately predicted the HLA-A and HLA-B alleles for most subjects in the first cohort. According to a later analysis, most CMV-associated TCR beta chains appeared to be HLA-restricted, and the HLA associations seemed to be driven largely by CMV exposure. In a later genetic analysis, a missense DCLRE1C variant was associated with V-gene and J-gene trimming of TCR beta chains, and the association was replicated in an independent cohort. The cohort was sequenced for TCR beta chains only, and without alpha or paired-chain data the features that could be detected were limited. In a later analysis, HLA-associated TCR beta chains were found to be more clonally expanded and to have lower generation probabilities than equally common non-associated chains. A total of 150 or so TCR beta chains were listed by the study as associated with cytomegalovirus. The sequencing pipeline was judged likely to have produced a cluster of highly shared sequence variants as a technical artifact. When HLA alleles, especially DR and DQ, strongly co-occurred, attributing TCR associations to individual alleles was difficult. In a later genetic analysis, fewer N-insertions in productive TCRs were reported among donors in an Asian-associated ancestry cluster than the roughly 670-donor mean.

Library preparation used the immunoSEQ multiplex PCR assay. For the multiplex PCR, a mixture combining 60 forward primers for TCR Vbeta segments and 13 reverse primers for TCR Jbeta segments was used. The CDR3 region of rearranged TCR beta genes was amplified from genomic DNA by a multiplex PCR assay. The amplified TCR beta libraries were sequenced on the Illumina HiSeq System as 87-base-pair reads. Processing in the source paper ran as follows. Across the 500 to 750 repertoires, a later analysis counted approximately 83 million unique TCR beta chains, some 11 million of which were shared by at least two donors. Raw reads were error-corrected and collapsed into unique sequences with a nearest-neighbor algorithm that merged closely related sequences to remove PCR and sequencing errors. V, D and J gene segments were assigned by aligning CDR3 sequences to IMGT reference sequences. For a sequence to be retained, at least a six-nucleotide match to both a V gene segment and a J gene segment was required. Rearrangements were classified as productive when the CDR3 lacked stop codons and remained in frame with V and J, and all other rearrangements were classified as non-productive. Following IMGT convention, CDR3 was defined as the stretch from the second conserved V-encoded cysteine up to the conserved J-encoded phenylalanine. In an earlier analysis of 587 of the donors, sequences lacking an unambiguous match to a single V gene segment were excluded. In an earlier analysis of about 590 of the donors, a V segment was called functional when productive rearrangements were above 56.7%, and segregating when the standard deviation between donors exceeded 5%. A statistical classification framework was built to diagnose cytomegalovirus status from the catalog of TCR beta chain sequences. A later analysis assigned V and J genes by comparing TCR nucleotide sequences with IMGT/GENE-DB human TR gene sequences. The TCRdist pipeline was used in a later analysis to assign CDR3 sequences and most-parsimonious VDJ recombination scenarios. A later analysis defined each TCR beta chain by its CDR3 amino acid sequence plus V-gene family, and excluded reads lacking a unique V-gene family. A later analysis removed nearly 600 highly shared, low-generation-probability nucleotide sequences to deal with suspected cross-contamination and a sequencing artifact. A later analysis calculated a clonal expansion index for each public chain from normalized within-repertoire ranks of inferred template counts. In a later analysis, generation probabilities were computed using a VDJ recombination model fitted to out-of-frame rearrangements, and the results were checked against IGoR. In a later analysis, TCR-TCR, TCR-HLA and TCR-CMV co-occurrence was scored with hypergeometric tests, and a repertoire-size bias correction was applied to TCR pairs. False discovery rates were estimated in a later analysis by permuting HLA or CMV assignments 20 times. In a later analysis, co-occurring TCRs were grouped using DBSCAN, with TCRdist sequence similarity added in when clustering inside HLA-allele-positive subsets. For co-occurrence clustering, repertoires with fewer than 30,000 or more than 120,000 public chains were excluded, along with 4 to 6 repertoires with anomalous nucleotide sharing. Imported from immuneACCESS, the table was reduced by TCRdb to in-frame sequences with V and J called. These copies leave out some clones; in studies compared against another copy, an unresolved V gene accounts for under half, and the cause of the remainder is not known. The V and J calls and clone size were taken over from that table, and D and trimming were inferred from the DNA. A total of 95,000 to 150,000 clones appear in this sample, 66% of them only once. More than 1.5% of the sample lies in the top ten.

This TCR came from a young man in good health and CMV-seronegative. The material sequenced was PBMCs.

The CDR3 protein: CASRPGQANTEAFF. The DNA is TGTGCCAGCAGGCCGGGACAGGCGAACACTGAAGCTTTCTTT. The V and J segments used are TRBV28 and TRBJ1-1; the junction holds 8 bases that match TRBD1. The germline V gene supplies CDR1 MDHEN and CDR2 SYDVKM. The CDR3 numbers 14 residues from cysteine through phenylalanine. Only the CDR3 portion is preserved as DNA: 42 bases, with reading frame beginning at the first base. Unmatched junction bases come to 4, with V trimmed by 6 bases and J by 1 base.